The T cell receptor beta chain under discussion was sequenced for a study of regulatory T cells in long-lasting Graves disease. General study findings and limits: Those with persistent Graves' had less TCR diversity than newly diagnosed patients. Persistent disease preferred TRBV28, TRBJ1-2 and TRBJ2-5.

The sample holds a few counts of this clonotype. Its antigen is undetermined. TCR beta libraries were built with iRepertoire HTBI primers and Arm-PCR of CDR3 regions. TCRdb ran MiXCR on the multiplex PCR reads and lists one entry per CDR3 protein. The sample has 400,000 to 500,000 distinct CDR3 sequences; roughly 15% are singletons. Specified time point: newly diagnosed GD, antithyroid drugs for less than 3 months. PBMCs were the source of the RNA used for TCR sequencing. Germline-derived CDR1 and CDR2 are MNHEY and SMNVEV (reference sequence). The CDR3 loop spans 15 amino acids. V gave up 7 bases and J gave up 2 bases; unmatched junction bases: 9. The data also belong to a second study, concerning T cells in Graves' hyperthyroidism and ophthalmopathy. That work states: Using the HTBI primer set, a first-round RT-PCR was run on the TCR CDR3. Most expanded thyroid clonotypes above 0.001 recurred in blood.

The input for sequencing was peripheral blood mononuclear cells (PBMCs), taken at new diagnosis, from a patient treated with antithyroid drugs. This chain connects TRBV27 to TRBJ2-3; 7 bases are shared with TRBD2. This TCR derives from a woman between 18 and 29 years old with Graves disease. The CDR3 region is CASIRPGGPTDTQYF. The CDR3 nucleotides are TGTGCCAGCATAAGACCGGGAGGACCCACAGATACGCAGTATTTT.